This paragraph reports one T cell receptor beta chain. The record originates from a study of blood T cell repertoires in COVID-19. Participant ages covered roughly 18 to 89 years across around 25 US areas. In the original analysis: From reference gene primer amplification, estimates of nucleated cell counts were derived. Here immunoSEQ multiplex PCR was the method, and the copy in TCRdb shows in-frame clones only, minus some. The DNA gave D and trimming, while V, J and clone size come from that table. Here the sample spans 170,000 or so clones, approximately 84% being singletons. Trimming cost V 5 bases and J 3 bases, with 14 bases left between them. The CDR3 contains 15 residues. The germline CDR1 and CDR2 sequences are MNHEY and SMNVEV (reference sequence).

The J gene is TRBJ1-5, the V gene TRBV27; D is possibly TRBD1 (6 bases). This clonotype was sampled from a woman aged 45-59 years who had recovered from COVID-19. The sample was PBMCs or T cells enriched from blood (not recorded which). Written as DNA, the CDR3 is TGTGCCAGCAGTCTTAGGGGGGGAACCAATCAGCCCCAGCATTTT. Amino acids: CASSLRGGTNQPQHF.